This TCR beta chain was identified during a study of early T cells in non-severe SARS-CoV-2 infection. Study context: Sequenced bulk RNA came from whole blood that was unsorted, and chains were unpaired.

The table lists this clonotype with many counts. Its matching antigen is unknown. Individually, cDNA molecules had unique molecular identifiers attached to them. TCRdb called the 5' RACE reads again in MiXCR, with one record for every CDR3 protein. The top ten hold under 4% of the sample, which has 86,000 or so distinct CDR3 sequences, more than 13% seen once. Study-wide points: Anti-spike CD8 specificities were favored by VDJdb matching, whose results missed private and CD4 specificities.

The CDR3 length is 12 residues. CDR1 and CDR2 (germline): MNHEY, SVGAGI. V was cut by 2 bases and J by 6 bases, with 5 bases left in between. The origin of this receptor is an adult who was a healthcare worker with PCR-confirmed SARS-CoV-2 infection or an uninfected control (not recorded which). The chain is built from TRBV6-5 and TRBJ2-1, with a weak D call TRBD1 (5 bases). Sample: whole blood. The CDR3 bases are TGTGCCAGCAGTTACGACAGCAATGAGCAGTTCTTC. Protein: CASSYDSNEQFF.